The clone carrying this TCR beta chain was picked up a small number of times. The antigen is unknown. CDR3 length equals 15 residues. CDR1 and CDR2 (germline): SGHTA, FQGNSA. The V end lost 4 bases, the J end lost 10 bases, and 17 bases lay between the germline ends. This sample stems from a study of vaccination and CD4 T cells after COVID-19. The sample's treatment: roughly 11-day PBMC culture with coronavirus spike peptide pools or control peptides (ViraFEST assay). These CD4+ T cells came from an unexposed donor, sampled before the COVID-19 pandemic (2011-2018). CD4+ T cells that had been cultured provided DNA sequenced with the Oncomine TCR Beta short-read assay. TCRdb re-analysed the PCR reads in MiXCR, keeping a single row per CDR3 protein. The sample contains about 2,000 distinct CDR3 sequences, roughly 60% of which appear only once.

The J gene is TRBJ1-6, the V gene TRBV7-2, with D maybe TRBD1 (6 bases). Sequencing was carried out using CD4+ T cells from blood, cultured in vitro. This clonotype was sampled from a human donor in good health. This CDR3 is CASSSPFRGRSPLHF. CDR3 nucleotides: TGTGCCAGCAGCTCGCCTTTTAGGGGGAGATCACCCCTCCACTTT. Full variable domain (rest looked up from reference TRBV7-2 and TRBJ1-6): GAGVSQSPSNKVTEKGKDVELRCDPISGHTALYWYRQSLGQGLEFLIYFQGNSAPDKSGLPSDRFSAERTGGSVSTLTIQRTQQEDSAVYLCASSSPFRGRSPLHFGNGTRLTVT.